A single sample is the source of the 24 T cell receptor beta chains below, sequenced in a study of CD8+CD57+ T cells in acquired aplastic anemia. Using genomic DNA as the template, TCR beta VDJ and CDR3 profiling was carried out. TCRdb reprocessed the reads via MiXCR and lists one record per CDR3 protein. Of approximately 45,000 distinct CDR3 sequences in the sample, around 69% were seen once. Sequencing input: sorted CD4+, CD8+, or CD8+CD57+ T cells (not recorded which) from PBMCs. The receptors were sampled from a human donor in good health, serving as a control.

The chain uses TRBV20-1 and TRBJ1-6; D not resolved. Germline values: CDR1 DFQATT, CDR2 SNEGSKA (reference sequence). The CDR3 is made up of 15 amino acids. V shed 3 bases and J shed 13 bases, with 22 bases lying between them. CDR3 residues: CSARRGYGGESPLHF. The CDR3 region has the DNA TGCAGTGCTAGGAGAGGGTACGGCGGGGAGTCGCCCCTCCACTTT.

This sequence joins TRBV10-3 and TRBJ2-3; possible D gene TRBD2, 6 bases. This CDR3 has 13 amino acids. Germline lookup yields CDR1 ENHRY and CDR2 SYGVKD. Trimming stripped 4 bases from V and 8 bases from J, with 13 bases between. The CDR3 coding sequence is TGTGCCATCAGTGCAGACGGGCGGGGTACGCAGTATTTT. Amino acid sequence: CAISADGRGTQYF.

Regarding this clonotype: The DNA is left out, because the CDR3 cannot be placed on it with certainty; the CDR3 is given as TCRdb lists it. V gene TRBV7-7 combines with J gene TRBJ1-2. Germline values: CDR1 SSHAT, CDR2 FNYEAQ (reference sequence). With termini counted, the CDR3 has 13 amino acids. CDR3 sequence: CASSPEFGSGNTF.

The V call is TRBV7-3, the J call TRBJ2-1; D is perhaps TRBD1 (6 bases). The DNA end is a closer match to TRBJ2-7, so the J assignment may be wrong. CDR1 SGHTA and CDR2 FQGTGA come from the germline V gene. The CDR3 sequence is 13 residues long. The CDR3: CASSSQGLGEQYV. CDR3 nucleotide sequence: TGTGCCAGCAGCTCACAGGGTCTTGGCGAGCAGTACGTC.

The chain recombines TRBV7-9 with TRBJ1-3; D possibly corresponds to TRBD1 (6 bases). V dropped 2 bases and J dropped 2 bases, with 10 bases sitting between them. Germline-derived CDR1 and CDR2 are SEHNR and FQNEAQ (reference sequence). This CDR3 is built from 15 residues. The CDR3 reads CASSLRGAAGNTIYF. The CDR3 DNA is TGTGCCAGCAGCTTACGGGGGGCGGCTGGAAACACCATATATTTT.

This clonotype was counted once. The chain joins TRBV9 to TRBJ1-2; D not resolved. The CDR3 runs 12 residues. The V end lost 3 bases, the J end lost 2 bases, and 5 bases lay between the germline ends. Looked up from germline, CDR1 is SGDLS and CDR2 is YYNGEE. The CDR3 spells CASSGWNYGYTF. CDR3 nucleotide sequence: TGTGCCAGCAGCGGTTGGAACTATGGCTACACCTTC.

The chain uses TRBV29-1 and TRBJ2-3; the D gene is possibly TRBD1 (5 bases). The CDR3 runs 13 residues. Trimming removed 1 base at V and 2 bases at J, with 7 bases between. Germline CDR1 is SQVTM and CDR2 is ANQGSEA. DNA of the CDR3: TGCAGCGTTGAAGGACAGATCACAGATACGCAGTATTTT. This encodes CSVEGQITDTQYF.

For this clonotype: Germline is not matched at one junction end, which may reflect a read error. The V call is TRBV7-6, the J call TRBJ2-3; D perhaps matches TRBD2 (6 bases). This CDR3 is 16 amino acids long. From germline, CDR1 is SGHVS and CDR2 FNYEAQ. The CDR3 spells CASSLGGVSFGDTQYF. The CDR3 coding sequence is TGTGCTAGCAGCTTGGGAGGAGTTAGTTTTGGAGATACGCAGTATTTT.

This chain uses TRBV7-8 with TRBJ2-7; 9 bases map to TRBD2. V was pared by 2 bases and J by 4 bases, with 3 bases of the junction left unmatched. Germline-derived CDR1 and CDR2 are SGHVS and FQNEAQ. This CDR3 comprises 14 residues. The CDR3: CASSLTSGPYEQYF. The DNA for the CDR3 is TGTGCCAGCAGCTTAACTAGCGGGCCATACGAGCAGTACTTC.

By share, this clonotype counts as medium-sized. This chain uses TRBV24-1 with TRBJ2-1; perhaps TRBD2 as D (5 bases). CDR1 KGHDR and CDR2 SFDVKD come from the germline V gene. CDR3 length equals 17 residues. The ends were cut back, 4 bases at V and 0 bases at J, with 15 bases in the middle. DNA for the CDR3: TGTGCCACCAGTGACCCCCAACTAGGCACCTCCTACAATGAGCAGTTCTTC. Encoded protein: CATSDPQLGTSYNEQFF.

V is TRBV2 and J is TRBJ2-7; 7 positions match TRBD2. Germline-derived CDR1 and CDR2 are SNHLY and FYNNEI. V lost 3 bases and J lost 5; bases outside the gene matches: 4. This CDR3 has 13 residues. CDR3 residues: CASSDWRENEQYF. DNA for the CDR3: TGTGCCAGCAGTGACTGGCGGGAGAACGAGCAGTACTTC.

V and J are TRBV25-1 and TRBJ2-7, with D possibly called TRBD1 or TRBD2 (6 bases each). V was pared by 8 bases and J by 6 bases, with 14 bases between. Germline V gene sequence: CDR1 MGHDK, CDR2 SYGVNS. This CDR3 is built from 12 residues. As DNA, the CDR3 is TGTGCCAGCTCACCACCGGGGGCCGAGCAGTACTTC. Amino acid sequence: CASSPPGAEQYF.

The genes are TRBV20-1 and TRBJ2-1, with 13 nucleotides matching TRBD2. The V segment lost 3 bases and the J segment 7 bases; nucleotides outside the gene matches: 6. Germline CDR1 DFQATT, CDR2 SNEGSKA (reference sequence). This CDR3 has 15 amino acids. The DNA of the CDR3 is TGCAGTGCTAGGGGGACTAGCGGGGTATCGAATGAGCAGTTCTTC. Its translation: CSARGTSGVSNEQFF.

This clonotype was observed a few times. The J gene is TRBJ1-6, the V gene TRBV7-2, with D possibly being TRBD1 (6 bases). The V end lost 1 base, the J end lost 7 bases, and 11 bases lay between the germline ends. Germline CDR1 SGHTA, CDR2 FQGNSA. This CDR3 is built from 15 residues. CDR3 sequence: CASSLVGGPNSPLHF. CDR3 nucleotides: TGTGCCAGCAGCTTAGTTGGGGGCCCCAATTCACCCCTCCACTTT.

The rearrangement joins TRBV15 to TRBJ1-2; D possibly corresponds to TRBD1 (6 bases). Germline V gives CDR1 LNHNV, CDR2 YYDKDF (reference sequence). The V end was cut by 4 bases, the J end by 11 bases, with 14 bases between. The CDR3 covers 12 residues. As DNA, the CDR3 is TGTGCCACCAGCACTAGGGGGGGGCTTTACACCTTC. It codes for CATSTRGGLYTF.

Turning to this clonotype: One end of the junction does not line up with germline, which may come from a read error. The rearrangement links TRBV29-1 to TRBJ2-7; 10 bases align to TRBD2. Germline V CDR1 and CDR2: SQVTM, ANQGSEA. The CDR3 extends over 13 amino acids. The CDR3 reads CSVEGTSDYEQYF. The DNA for the CDR3 is TGCAGCGTGGAAGGGACTAGCGACTACGAGCAGTACTTC.

This clonotype occurred a few times. This rearrangement joins TRBV29-1 to TRBJ2-5; no definite D call. The germline V gene encodes CDR1 SQVTM and CDR2 ANQGSEA. The CDR3 sequence is 11 residues long. V lost 2 bases, J lost 3 bases, and 4 bases lay in between. This CDR3 reads CSVEREETQYF. The CDR3 bases are TGCAGCGTTGAACGGGAAGAGACCCAGTACTTC.

Judged by abundance, this clonotype is medium-sized. The rearrangement uses TRBV6-1 and TRBJ1-1; D is unclear. With 10 bases removed from V and 6 bases from J, the gap between germline ends came to 15 bases. The CDR3 has 12 amino acids. The germline V gene has CDR1 MNHNS and CDR2 SASEGT. The CDR3: CATTIRGPEAFF. The CDR3 DNA follows: TGTGCCACCACAATTCGGGGTCCTGAAGCTTTCTTT.

This clonotype was seen repeatedly, ten times or more. The chain has TRBV7-9 and TRBJ1-2, with D perhaps matching TRBD1 (6 bases). In germline, CDR1 is SEHNR, CDR2 FQNEAQ (reference sequence). The ends were cut back, 1 base at V and 4 bases at J, with 10 bases in the middle. This CDR3 has 14 amino acids. CDR3 sequence: CASSLVTGIYGYTF. In DNA, the CDR3 is TGTGCCAGCAGCTTAGTCACAGGGATCTATGGCTACACCTTC.

The chain has TRBV2 and TRBJ2-5, with no clear D. The CDR3 loop spans 11 amino acids. Germline V lookup: CDR1 SNHLY, CDR2 FYNNEI. V lost 6 bases and J 9 bases, leaving 11 bases between the germline ends. DNA for the CDR3: TGTGCCAGCAGAGTGGCCCCTTCCCAGTACTTC. Amino acid sequence: CASRVAPSQYF. The full variable domain, completed using reference TRBV2 and TRBJ2-5, is EPEVTQTPSHQVTQMGQEVILRCVPISNHLYFYWYRQILGQKVEFLVSFYNNEISEKSEIFDDQFSVERPDGSNFTLKIRSTKLEDSAMYFCASRVAPSQYFGPGTRLLVL.

This clonotype came up a few times. The chain has TRBV29-1 and TRBJ2-3; D gene uncertain. V was shortened by 7 bases and J by 1 base, with 15 bases between the two germline ends. In germline, CDR1 is SQVTM, CDR2 ANQGSEA. This CDR3 comprises 14 residues. CDR3 protein: CSALPGGRTDTQYF. CDR3 nucleotide sequence: TGCAGCGCGCTCCCGGGCGGACGCACAGATACGCAGTATTTT.

This clonotype appeared a few times. The CDR3 DNA is TGTGCCACCAGTCGCGGAGGGTTCGAGCAGTTCTTC. This codes for CATSRGGFEQFF. The gene calls are TRBV24-1 and TRBJ2-1; TRBD2 might be the D (6 bases). This CDR3 region has 12 residues. CDR1 is KGHDR and CDR2 is SFDVKD in the germline V gene. The V gene lost 6 bases and the J gene lost 10 bases, with 12 bases spanning the gap.

This sequence joins TRBV7-2 and TRBJ1-2, with 7 bases fitting TRBD1. The germline V gene encodes CDR1 SGHTA and CDR2 FQGNSA. This CDR3 contains 14 residues. After removal of 5 bases from V and 4 bases from J, the junction contained 7 bases not matched to a gene. The DNA of the CDR3 is TGTGCCAGCAGCCGCTCGACAGGGACCTATGGCTACACCTTC. Amino acids: CASSRSTGTYGYTF.

The V call is TRBV20-1, the J call TRBJ1-2; the D gene is possibly TRBD1 (5 bases). The CDR3 runs to 15 residues. The V gene's germline CDR1 is DFQATT and CDR2 SNEGSKA (reference sequence). The germline V and J ends were trimmed by 0 bases and 3 bases, with 14 bases remaining between them. The CDR3 DNA is TGCAGTGCTAGAGATCCGCAGGGAGGTGACTATGGCTACACCTTC. It specifies CSARDPQGGDYGYTF.